A single sample gave rise to the 20 T cell receptor beta chains below, sequenced in a study of cytomegalovirus exposure and HLA in healthy donors. The PCR employed 60 Vbeta primers together with 13 Jbeta primers. Method: immunoSEQ multiplex PCR; TCRdb's copy keeps in-frame clones and lacks some. This table has roughly 250,000 clones, 70% to 90% appearing once. The specimen sequenced was PBMCs. These TCRs come from a woman aged 40 to 50 in good health and CMV-seropositive.

The J gene is TRBJ2-6, the V gene TRBV5-4, with TRBD1 matching over 9 bases. The CDR3 extends over 18 amino acids. Per germline, CDR1 SGHNT and CDR2 YYREEE (reference sequence). The junction had 8 bases not matched to a gene; V was cut back by 4 bases and J by 0 bases. The CDR3: CASSRAGTGFSGANVLTF. The DNA for the CDR3 is TGTGCCAGCAGCCGAGCCGGGACAGGGTTCTCTGGGGCCAACGTCCTGACTTTC.

In this sample, this clone turned up a few times. This chain links TRBV12-2 with TRBJ2-7; the D call of TRBD2 is as the table states it, not checked on the DNA. TRBV12-2 is a pseudogene locus. The CDR3 has 16 residues. This CDR3 is CASRLGLAGGSYEQYF. CDR3 nucleotides: TGTGCAAGTCGCTTGGGACTAGCGGGAGGCTCCTACGAGCAGTACTTC.

The chain joins TRBV5-8 to TRBJ2-7, with 12 nucleotides matching TRBD2. J lost 4 bases, V lost 5 bases, and 10 bases had no gene match. Per the germline V gene, CDR1 is SGHTS and CDR2 is YDEGEE. This CDR3 comprises 16 residues. CDR3 sequence reads: CASSPGGTSGRYEQYF. CDR3 nucleotides: TGTGCCAGCAGTCCGGGGGGAACTAGCGGGAGGTACGAGCAGTACTTC.

The CDR3 DNA sequence: TGTGCCAGCAGGGACAGGGGGCAGGCCTATGGCTACACCTTC. Translated, it gives CASRDRGQAYGYTF. The chain combines TRBV6-1 with TRBJ1-2; 11 bases line up with TRBD1. The CDR3 is made up of 14 amino acids. CDR1 and CDR2 (germline): MNHNS, SASEGT. V shed 6 bases and J 4 bases; nucleotides not matched to a gene: 4.

The chain joins TRBV25-1 to TRBJ2-5, with D maybe TRBD1 (7 bases). Trimming shortened V by 7 bases and J by 2 bases, and 20 bases separated the two germline ends. The length of the CDR3 is 16 residues. Germline lookup yields CDR1 MGHDK and CDR2 SYGVNS. This CDR3 reads CASTSGGTVLQETQYF. In DNA, the CDR3 is TGTGCCAGCACCTCTGGGGGGACAGTCTTACAAGAGACCCAGTACTTC. Together with reference TRBV25-1 and TRBJ2-5, the CDR3 gives the full variable domain: EADIYQTPRYLVIGTGKKITLECSQTMGHDKMYWYQQDPGMELHLIHYSYGVNSTEKGDLSSESTVSRIRTEHFPLTLESARPSHTSQYLCASTSGGTVLQETQYFGPGTRLLVL.

Here the CDR3 reads CASRPDEGGSPLHF. The CDR3 nucleotides read TGTGCCAGCAGACCGGACGAGGGTGGGTCACCCCTCCACTTT. V is TRBV2 and J is TRBJ1-6; D gene ambiguous. The V gene's germline CDR1 is SNHLY and CDR2 FYNNEI. V was clipped by 6 bases and J by 10 bases, with 16 bases between them. CDR3 length: 14 residues.

J is TRBJ2-2 and V is TRBV19, with D possibly matching TRBD1 (5 bases). The CDR3 has 13 residues. The ends were cut back, 2 bases at V and 8 bases at J, with 9 bases in the middle. The germline V gene has CDR1 LNHDA and CDR2 SQIVND (reference sequence). The CDR3 DNA reads TGTGCCAGTAGTATAAACCAGGGTGGGGAGCTGTTTTTT. This gives the protein CASSINQGGELFF.

This clone turned up a few times. The CDR3 sequence: CSVKGGGETQYF. The CDR3 DNA follows: TGCAGCGTCAAAGGGGGCGGGGAGACCCAGTACTTC. The chain joins TRBV29-1 to TRBJ2-5, with 7 bases matching TRBD1. The length of the CDR3 is 12 residues. From germline, CDR1 is SQVTM and CDR2 ANQGSEA. J gave up 5 bases and V 6 bases, and 6 bases lay outside the gene matches.

The rearrangement joins TRBV4-1 to TRBJ1-1, with 12 positions matching TRBD1. CDR1 is MGHRA and CDR2 is YSYEKL in the germline V gene. V lost 0 bases, J lost 5 bases, and 7 bases stayed unmatched. The CDR3 has 17 residues. CDR3 protein: CASSQDVRDRGLTEAFF. In nucleotides, the CDR3 is TGCGCCAGCAGCCAAGATGTTCGGGACAGGGGGCTTACTGAAGCTTTCTTT.

V is TRBV5-4 and J is TRBJ2-3; 10 nucleotides line up with TRBD2. Germline CDR1 SGHNT, CDR2 YYREEE (reference sequence). Trimming at V came to 4 bases and at J to 1 base, leaving 3 bases not matched to a gene. This CDR3 is built from 15 residues. The DNA for the CDR3 is TGTGCCAGCAGCCCCGGGACTAGCGGCACAGATACGCAGTATTTT. Amino acid sequence: CASSPGTSGTDTQYF.

The chain uses TRBV2 and TRBJ1-4, with D unclear. Germline assignment: CDR1 SNHLY and CDR2 FYNNEI. V shed 4 bases and J shed 3 bases, with 9 bases lying between them. CDR3 size: 14 residues. The CDR3 nucleotides read TGTGCCAGCAGTGCCAGCAGGTCTAATGAAAAACTGTTTTTT. Its protein product is CASSASRSNEKLFF.

The chain is built from TRBV19 and TRBJ1-5; 8 nucleotides match TRBD1. Germline lookup yields CDR1 LNHDA and CDR2 SQIVND (reference sequence). The CDR3 runs to 18 residues. The junction had 10 bases not matched to a gene; V was cut back by 3 bases and J by 0 bases. In DNA, the CDR3 is TGTGCCAGTAGTATGGGGAAGACAGGGGACAATAGCAATCAGCCCCAGCATTTT. As protein: CASSMGKTGDNSNQPQHF.

CDR3 residues: CASSFSGRAYNEQFF. The CDR3 DNA reads as TGTGCCAGCAGTTTTAGCGGGAGGGCCTACAATGAGCAGTTCTTC. V usage is TRBV27 and J usage is TRBJ2-1, with TRBD2 matching over 11 bases. V trimming: 3 bases; J trimming: 2 bases; junction bases outside the gene matches: 0. Germline V CDR1 and CDR2: MNHEY, SMNVEV (reference sequence). The CDR3 extends over 15 amino acids.

DNA of the CDR3: TGTGCCAGCAGCAAAGCAGCCGGGACTAACTTCCCCGGGGATACGCAGTATTTT. It yields the protein CASSKAAGTNFPGDTQYF. The chain joins TRBV9 to TRBJ2-3; 7 bases match TRBD2. The CDR3 has 18 amino acids. The V and J ends lost 4 bases and 6 bases, in that order; junction bases with no gene match: 20. The V gene's germline CDR1 is SGDLS and CDR2 YYNGEE.

This clone was seen a few times. The rearrangement links TRBV5-1 to TRBJ2-5; TRBD2 matches 9 bases. Gene TRBJ2-7 matches the end of the DNA better, so the J call may be wrong. The germline gives CDR1 SGHRS, CDR2 YFSETQ. The CDR3 has 15 residues. CDR3 coding DNA: TGCGCCAGCAGCTTGGTTAGCGGGAGATCCTACGAGCAGTACTTC. Translated, it gives CASSLVSGRSYEQYF.

The genes are TRBV18 and TRBJ1-1; the D is unclear. From germline, CDR1 is KGHSH and CDR2 LQKENI. Trimming stripped 0 bases from V and 2 bases from J, with 7 bases between. CDR3 size: 14 residues. The CDR3 loop is CASSPPAANTEAFF. The CDR3 DNA follows: TGTGCCAGCTCACCACCGGCGGCAAACACTGAAGCTTTCTTT.

A few counts support this clone. This chain uses TRBV2 with TRBJ2-5; possible D gene TRBD2, 6 bases. V lost 8 bases and J 4 bases, leaving 8 bases between the germline ends. Germline V gene sequence: CDR1 SNHLY, CDR2 FYNNEI. This CDR3 has 11 amino acids. CDR3 in amino acids: CASEEGETQYF. CDR3 DNA sequence: TGTGCCAGCGAGGAGGGAGAGACCCAGTACTTC. Supplemented by reference TRBV2 and TRBJ2-5, the full variable domain reads EPEVTQTPSHQVTQMGQEVILRCVPISNHLYFYWYRQILGQKVEFLVSFYNNEISEKSEIFDDQFSVERPDGSNFTLKIRSTKLEDSAMYFCASEEGETQYFGPGTRLLVL.

The chain carries TRBV30 and TRBJ2-2; a possible D gene is TRBD1 (5 bases). V shed 6 bases and J shed 5 bases, with 16 bases lying between them. The CDR3 extends over 14 amino acids. Germline V gene data show CDR1 as GTSNPN and CDR2 as SVGIG (reference sequence). The DNA for the CDR3 is TGTGCCTGCCGAGTAGGGAAGGGGACCGGGGAGCTGTTTTTT. Protein: CACRVGKGTGELFF.

The rearrangement links TRBV4-1 to TRBJ2-7; TRBD2 matches 12 bases. CDR1 and CDR2 (germline): MGHRA, YSYEKL. V lost 0 bases and J lost 3; bases outside the gene matches: 9. The CDR3 is 18 amino acids. The CDR3 DNA follows: TGCGCCAGCAGCCAAGAGGTGCTAGCGGGAGGGATGTACTACGAGCAGTACTTC. This sequence encodes CASSQEVLAGGMYYEQYF.

The chain has TRBV19 and TRBJ1-5; maybe TRBD1 (6 bases). V was clipped by 5 bases and J by 1 base, with 18 bases between them. This CDR3 contains 17 residues. Germline CDR1 LNHDA, CDR2 SQIVND (reference sequence). The CDR3 DNA reads TGTGCCAGTAGTTCTTCCCGCAGGGGTGGAAGCAATCAGCCCCAGCATTTT. Translating gives CASSSSRRGGSNQPQHF. The full variable domain, completed using reference TRBV19 and TRBJ1-5, is DGGITQSPKYLFRKEGQNVTLSCEQNLNHDAMYWYRQDPGQGLRLIYYSQIVNDFQKGDIAEGYSVSREKKESFPLTVTSAQKNPTAFYLCASSSSRRGGSNQPQHFGDGTRLSIL.